This TCR beta chain was identified during a study of T cell responses to AZD1222 COVID-19 vaccine. The CDR3 contains 15 residues. Germline V gene sequence: CDR1 SGHTS, CDR2 YDEGEE. The germline V and J ends were trimmed by 6 bases and 7 bases, with 22 bases remaining between them. Regarding this clone: Its target is not known.

Repertoires were generated with immunoSEQ multiplex PCR, while TCRdb's copy carries only in-frame clones and drops some. Of 99,000 or so clones in the sample, around nine tenths are singletons; the top ten hold around 8.7%. Whole-study findings and limits: Across the whole spike, CD4 TCRs peaked at regions 160-218 and 743-854. Scientists sampled the repertoires only once the peak T cell response had passed. Unmutated regions of variants are reportedly targeted by nearly half of spike-specific TCRs. Two doses of AZD1222 preceded a rise in Spike-specific TCR breadth and depth.

The sequencing here drew on peripheral blood, taken on day 0 of AZD1222 vaccination. The V call is TRBV5-8, the J call TRBJ1-2; D is possibly TRBD1 (6 bases). The TCR sequence derives from an adult in good health. The CDR3 DNA sequence: TGTGCCAGCATCGCTAACAGGGCTGGGCGTCGTGGCTACACCTTC. Translated, it gives CASIANRAGRRGYTF.